This TCR beta chain was found in a study of blood T cell repertoires in COVID-19. Study-wide background: The samples span acute and convalescent COVID-19 from the United States, Italy and Spain. The cDNA or gDNA used as material had been derived from T cells, B-cell-depleted T cells, or PBMCs.

In the original analysis: Estimation of nucleated cell counts was performed using reference gene primer amplification. The repertoire was sequenced with immunoSEQ multiplex PCR; TCRdb's copy has only in-frame clones and lacks some. The D gene and trimming were derived from the DNA, and the V and J assignments and clone size from that table. The repertoire holds 150,000 to 200,000 clones, more than 75% seen once, with approximately 3.3% in the top ten. Germline loops: CDR1 LNHNV, CDR2 YYDKDF (reference sequence). V dropped 1 base and J dropped 7 bases, with 13 bases sitting between them. This CDR3 is 15 amino acids long.

The rearrangement links TRBV15 to TRBJ2-2; possible D gene TRBD2, 5 bases. The sequenced material came from peripheral blood. The TCR sequence derives from a man younger than 30 with active or convalescent COVID-19. The CDR3 coding sequence is TGTGCCACCAGCAGAGTATTACGGGATGGCGGGGAGCTGTTTTTT. Its protein product is CATSRVLRDGGELFF.